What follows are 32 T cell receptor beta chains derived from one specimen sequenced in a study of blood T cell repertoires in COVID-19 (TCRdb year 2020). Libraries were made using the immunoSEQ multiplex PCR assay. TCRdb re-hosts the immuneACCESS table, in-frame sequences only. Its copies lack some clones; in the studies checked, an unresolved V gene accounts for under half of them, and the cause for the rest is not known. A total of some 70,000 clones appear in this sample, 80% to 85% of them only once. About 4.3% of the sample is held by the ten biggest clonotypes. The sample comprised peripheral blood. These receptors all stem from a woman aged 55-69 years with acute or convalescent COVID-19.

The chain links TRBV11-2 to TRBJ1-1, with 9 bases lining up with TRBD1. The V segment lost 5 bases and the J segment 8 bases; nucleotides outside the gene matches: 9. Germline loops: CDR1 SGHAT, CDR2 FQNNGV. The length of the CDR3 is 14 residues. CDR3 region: CASSTNPGTGEAFF. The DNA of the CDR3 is TGTGCCAGCAGCACTAATCCCGGGACAGGGGAAGCTTTCTTT.

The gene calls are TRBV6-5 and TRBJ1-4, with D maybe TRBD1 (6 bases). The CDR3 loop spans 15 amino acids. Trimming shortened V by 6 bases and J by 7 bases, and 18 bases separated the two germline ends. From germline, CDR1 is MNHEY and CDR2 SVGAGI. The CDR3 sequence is CASSPLPDSSEKLFF. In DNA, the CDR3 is TGTGCCAGCAGCCCCCTTCCGGACAGCTCTGAAAAACTGTTTTTT.

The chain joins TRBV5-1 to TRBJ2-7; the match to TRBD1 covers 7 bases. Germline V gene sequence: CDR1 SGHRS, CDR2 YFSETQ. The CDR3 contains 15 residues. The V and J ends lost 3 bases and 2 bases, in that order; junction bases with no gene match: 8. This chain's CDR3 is CASSWGGTATYEQYF. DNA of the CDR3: TGCGCCAGCAGCTGGGGTGGGACAGCAACCTACGAGCAGTACTTC. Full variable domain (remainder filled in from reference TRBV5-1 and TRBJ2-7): KAGVTQTPRYLIKTRGQQVTLSCSPISGHRSVSWYQQTPGQGLQFLFEYFSETQRNKGNFPGRFSGRQFSNSRSEMNVSTLELGDSALYLCASSWGGTATYEQYFGPGTRLTVT.

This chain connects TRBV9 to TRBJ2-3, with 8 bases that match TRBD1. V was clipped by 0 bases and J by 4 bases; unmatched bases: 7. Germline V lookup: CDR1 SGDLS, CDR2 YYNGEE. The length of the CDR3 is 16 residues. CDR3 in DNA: TGTGCCAGCAGCGTAGGCAACACAGGGGGATCAGATACGCAGTATTTT. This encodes CASSVGNTGGSDTQYF.

The CDR3 coding sequence is TGTGCCAGCAGCTCCCCGAGCCTCAAGAGGTCCTACGAGCAGTACTTC. It translates to CASSSPSLKRSYEQYF. The chain joins TRBV7-8 to TRBJ2-7; D not resolved. The CDR3 contains 16 residues. The germline V gene encodes CDR1 SGHVS and CDR2 FQNEAQ. Trimming shortened V by 4 bases and J by 1 base, and 17 bases separated the two germline ends.

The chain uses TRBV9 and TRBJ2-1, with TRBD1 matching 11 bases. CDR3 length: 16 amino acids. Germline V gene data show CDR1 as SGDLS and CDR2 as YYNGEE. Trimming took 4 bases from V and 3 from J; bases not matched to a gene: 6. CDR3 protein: CASSSGQGAIYNEQFF. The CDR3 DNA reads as TGTGCCAGCAGCTCAGGACAGGGGGCCATCTACAATGAGCAGTTCTTC.

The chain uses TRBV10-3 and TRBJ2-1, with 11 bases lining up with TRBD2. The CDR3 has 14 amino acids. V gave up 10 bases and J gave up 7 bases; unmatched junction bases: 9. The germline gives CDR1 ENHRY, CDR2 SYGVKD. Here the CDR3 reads CASSSGGTLNEQFF. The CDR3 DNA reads TGTGCCAGCTCTAGCGGGGGGACCCTAAATGAGCAGTTCTTC.

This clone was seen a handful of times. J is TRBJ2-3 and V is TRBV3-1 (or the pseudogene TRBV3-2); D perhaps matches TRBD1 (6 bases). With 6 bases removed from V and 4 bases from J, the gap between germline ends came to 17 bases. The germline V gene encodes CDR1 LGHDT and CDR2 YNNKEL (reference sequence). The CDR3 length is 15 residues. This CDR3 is CASSQGHLGADTQYF. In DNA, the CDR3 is TGTGCCAGCAGTCAGGGACACCTCGGCGCAGATACGCAGTATTTT.

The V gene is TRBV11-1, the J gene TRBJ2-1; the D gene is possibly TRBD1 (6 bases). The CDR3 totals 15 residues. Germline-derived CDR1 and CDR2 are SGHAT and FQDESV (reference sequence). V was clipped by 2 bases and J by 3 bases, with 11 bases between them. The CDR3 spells CASSLTDRSYNEQFF. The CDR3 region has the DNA TGTGCCAGCAGCTTAACGGACAGAAGCTACAATGAGCAGTTCTTC.

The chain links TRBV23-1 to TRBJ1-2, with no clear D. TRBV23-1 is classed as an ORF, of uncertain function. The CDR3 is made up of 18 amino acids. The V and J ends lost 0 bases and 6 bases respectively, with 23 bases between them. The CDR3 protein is CASSQSEPIGRGTHGYTF. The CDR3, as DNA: TGCGCCAGCAGTCAATCGGAACCGATTGGACGGGGAACCCATGGCTACACCTTC.

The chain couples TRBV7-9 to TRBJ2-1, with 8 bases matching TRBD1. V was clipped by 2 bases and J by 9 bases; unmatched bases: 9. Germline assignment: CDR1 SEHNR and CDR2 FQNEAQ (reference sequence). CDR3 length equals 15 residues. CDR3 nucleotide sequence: TGTGCCAGCAGCTTATTCGTGGCAGGGGGCGGTGAGCAGTTCTTC. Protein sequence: CASSLFVAGGGEQFF.

The chain's CDR3 is CASTPGRGTDTQYF. In nucleotides, the CDR3 is TGTGCCAGTACACCCGGGCGGGGCACAGATACGCAGTATTTT. The chain recombines TRBV19 with TRBJ2-3, with a possible D match to TRBD2 (5 bases). The CDR3 totals 14 residues. With 7 bases removed from V and 1 base from J, the gap between germline ends came to 12 bases. Germline-derived CDR1 and CDR2 are LNHDA and SQIVND (reference sequence).

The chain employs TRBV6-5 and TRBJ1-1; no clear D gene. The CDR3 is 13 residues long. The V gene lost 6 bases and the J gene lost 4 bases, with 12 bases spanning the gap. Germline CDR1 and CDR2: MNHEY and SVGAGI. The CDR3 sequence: CASRLVEGTEAFF. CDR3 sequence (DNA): TGTGCCAGCAGATTGGTGGAGGGCACTGAAGCTTTCTTT.

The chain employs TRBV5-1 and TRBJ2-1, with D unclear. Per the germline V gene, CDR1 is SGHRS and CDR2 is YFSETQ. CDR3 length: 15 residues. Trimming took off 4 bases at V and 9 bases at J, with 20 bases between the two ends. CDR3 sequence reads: CASSPTPTLVVEQFF. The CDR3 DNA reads TGCGCCAGCAGCCCCACTCCCACCCTTGTAGTTGAGCAGTTCTTC.

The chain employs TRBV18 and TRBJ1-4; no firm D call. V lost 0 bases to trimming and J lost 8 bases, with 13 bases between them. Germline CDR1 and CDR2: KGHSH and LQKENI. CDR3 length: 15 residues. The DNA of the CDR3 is TGTGCCAGCTCACCACCGAAGACGGAGGAGGAAAAACTGTTTTTT. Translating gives CASSPPKTEEEKLFF.

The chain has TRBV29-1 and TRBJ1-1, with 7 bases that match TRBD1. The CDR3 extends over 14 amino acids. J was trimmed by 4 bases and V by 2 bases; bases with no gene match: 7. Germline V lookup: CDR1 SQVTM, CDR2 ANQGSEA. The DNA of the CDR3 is TGCAGCGTTGAATTTATAGGGGGCCTCACTGAAGCTTTCTTT. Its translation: CSVEFIGGLTEAFF.

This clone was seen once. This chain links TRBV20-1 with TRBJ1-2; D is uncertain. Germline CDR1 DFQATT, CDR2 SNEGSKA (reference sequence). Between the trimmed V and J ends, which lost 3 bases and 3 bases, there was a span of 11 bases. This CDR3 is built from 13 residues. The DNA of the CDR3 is TGCAGTGCTAGTGGCAATACTGACTATGGCTACACCTTC. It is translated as CSASGNTDYGYTF.

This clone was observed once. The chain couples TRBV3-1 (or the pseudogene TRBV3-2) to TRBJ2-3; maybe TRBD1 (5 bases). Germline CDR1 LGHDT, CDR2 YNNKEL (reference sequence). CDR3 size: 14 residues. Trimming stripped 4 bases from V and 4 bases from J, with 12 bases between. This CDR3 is CASSPDVGADTQYF. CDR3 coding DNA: TGTGCCAGCAGCCCGGATGTAGGGGCAGATACGCAGTATTTT.

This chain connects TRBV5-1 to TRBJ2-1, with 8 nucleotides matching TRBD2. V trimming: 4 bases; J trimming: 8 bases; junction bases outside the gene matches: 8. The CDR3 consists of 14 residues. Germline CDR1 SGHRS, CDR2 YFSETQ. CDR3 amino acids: CASSRTGGPDEQFF. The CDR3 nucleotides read TGCGCCAGCAGCCGAACGGGGGGGCCCGATGAGCAGTTCTTC.

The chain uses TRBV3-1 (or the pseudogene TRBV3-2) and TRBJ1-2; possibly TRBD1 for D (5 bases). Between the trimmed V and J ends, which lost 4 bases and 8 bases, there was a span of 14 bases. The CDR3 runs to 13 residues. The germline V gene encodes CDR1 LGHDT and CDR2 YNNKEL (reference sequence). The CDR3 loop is CASSREWGDGYTF. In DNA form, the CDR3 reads TGTGCCAGCAGCCGTGAATGGGGGGACGGCTACACCTTC.

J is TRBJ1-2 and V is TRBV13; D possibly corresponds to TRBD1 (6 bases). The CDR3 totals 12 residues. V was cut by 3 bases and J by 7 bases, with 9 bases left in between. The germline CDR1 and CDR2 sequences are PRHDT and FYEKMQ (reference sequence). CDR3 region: CASSLRTAGYTF. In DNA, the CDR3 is TGTGCCAGCAGCTTGCGGACAGCTGGCTACACCTTC. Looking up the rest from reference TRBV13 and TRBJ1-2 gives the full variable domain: AAGVIQSPRHLIKEKRETATLKCYPIPRHDTVYWYQQGPGQDPQFLISFYEKMQSDKGSIPDRFSAQQFSDYHSELNMSSLELGDSALYFCASSLRTAGYTFGSGTRLTVV.

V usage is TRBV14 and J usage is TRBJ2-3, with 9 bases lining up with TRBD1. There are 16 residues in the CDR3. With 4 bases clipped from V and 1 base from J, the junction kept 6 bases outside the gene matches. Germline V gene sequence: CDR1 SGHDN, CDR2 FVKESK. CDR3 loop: CASSLITGGGTDTQYF. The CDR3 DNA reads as TGTGCCAGCAGCCTAATTACAGGGGGCGGCACAGATACGCAGTATTTT.

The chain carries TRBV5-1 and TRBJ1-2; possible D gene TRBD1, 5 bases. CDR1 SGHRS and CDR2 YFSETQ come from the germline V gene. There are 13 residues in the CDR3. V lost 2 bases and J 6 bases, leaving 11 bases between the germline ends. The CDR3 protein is CASSFGRVDGYTF. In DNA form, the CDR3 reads TGCGCCAGCAGCTTCGGCAGGGTGGATGGCTACACCTTC.

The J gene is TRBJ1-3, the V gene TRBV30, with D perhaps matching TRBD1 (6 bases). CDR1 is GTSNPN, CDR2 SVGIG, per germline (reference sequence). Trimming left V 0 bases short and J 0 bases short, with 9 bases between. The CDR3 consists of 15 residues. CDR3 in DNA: TGTGCCTGGAGTGTAACAGGGAGCTCTGGAAACACCATATATTTT. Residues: CAWSVTGSSGNTIYF.

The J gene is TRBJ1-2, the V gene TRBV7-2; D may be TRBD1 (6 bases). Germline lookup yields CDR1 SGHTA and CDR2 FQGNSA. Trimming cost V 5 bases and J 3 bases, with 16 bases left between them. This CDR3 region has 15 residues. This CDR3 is CASSRPQGFHYGYTF. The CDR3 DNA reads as TGTGCCAGCAGCCGTCCACAGGGTTTCCACTATGGCTACACCTTC.

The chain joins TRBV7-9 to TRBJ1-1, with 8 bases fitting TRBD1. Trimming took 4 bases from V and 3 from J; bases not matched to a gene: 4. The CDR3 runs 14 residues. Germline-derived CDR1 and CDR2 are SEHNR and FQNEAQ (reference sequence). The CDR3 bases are TGTGCCAGCAGCTACCAGGGGGCCGACACTGAAGCTTTCTTT. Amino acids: CASSYQGADTEAFF.

The CDR3 coding sequence is TGTGCCAGCAGCAAAGCTACGGGACAGGACCTTTCGCCCTCCGGCACTGAAGCTTTCTTT. Amino acid sequence: CASSKATGQDLSPSGTEAFF. The gene calls are TRBV21-1 and TRBJ1-1; the DNA was not compared with TRBD1, the D call given in the table. TRBV21-1 is an annotated pseudogene. The CDR3 is made up of 20 amino acids.

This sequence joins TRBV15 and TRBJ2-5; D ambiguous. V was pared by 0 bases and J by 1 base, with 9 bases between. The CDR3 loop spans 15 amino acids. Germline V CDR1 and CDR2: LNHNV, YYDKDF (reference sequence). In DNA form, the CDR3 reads TGTGCCACCAGCAGAGAGGGCAGGTTCCAAGAGACCCAGTACTTC. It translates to CATSREGRFQETQYF.

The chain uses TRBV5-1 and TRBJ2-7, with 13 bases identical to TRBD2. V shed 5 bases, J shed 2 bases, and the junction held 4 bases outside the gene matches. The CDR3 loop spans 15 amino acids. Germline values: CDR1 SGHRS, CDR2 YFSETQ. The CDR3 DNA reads TGCGCCAGCAGACCGGGACTAGCGGGGCCCTACGAGCAGTACTTC. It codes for CASRPGLAGPYEQYF.

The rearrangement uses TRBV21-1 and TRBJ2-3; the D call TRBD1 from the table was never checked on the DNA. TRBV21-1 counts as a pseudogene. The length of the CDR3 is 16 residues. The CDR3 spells CASSNTWTGNTDTQYF. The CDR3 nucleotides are TGTGCCAGCAGCAACACGTGGACAGGAAACACAGATACGCAGTATTTT.

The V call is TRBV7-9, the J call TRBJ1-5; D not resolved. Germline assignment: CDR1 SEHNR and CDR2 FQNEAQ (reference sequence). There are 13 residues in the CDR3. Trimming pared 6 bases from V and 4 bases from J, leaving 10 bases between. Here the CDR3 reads CASRVAPNQPQHF. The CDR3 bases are TGTGCCAGCAGAGTGGCCCCTAATCAGCCCCAGCATTTT.

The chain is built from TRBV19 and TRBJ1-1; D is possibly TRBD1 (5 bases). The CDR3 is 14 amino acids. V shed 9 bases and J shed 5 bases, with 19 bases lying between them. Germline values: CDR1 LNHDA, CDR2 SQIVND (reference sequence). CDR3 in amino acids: CASNRGGPGTEAFF. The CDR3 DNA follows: TGTGCCAGCAATAGGGGAGGCCCCGGGACTGAAGCTTTCTTT.